This TCR beta chain was documented in a study of T cells in Graves' hyperthyroidism and ophthalmopathy. Study findings and constraints: Most thyroid clonotypes expanded above 0.001 appeared in blood too. Researchers report that a 13 V-J model separated ophthalmopathy from stable hyperthyroidism.

The source material, RNA transcripts, was used to amplify TCR beta CDR3 regions. TCR CDR3 underwent first-round RT-PCR with the HTBI primer set. TCRdb processed the multiplex PCR reads anew with MiXCR; each CDR3 protein has one entry. The sample includes approximately 690,000 distinct CDR3 sequences, roughly 15% of them seen just once. Patients affected by ophthalmopathy presented a Clinical Activity Score of at least 3, a NOSPECS grade of at least 4, and disease duration below 3 months. The study excluded patients with uncontrolled infection, other autoimmune disease, pregnancy or lactation. CDR1 and CDR2 from the germline V gene are LNHNV and YYDKDF (reference sequence). The V segment lost 0 bases and the J segment 6 bases; nucleotides outside the gene matches: 13. CDR3 size: 17 residues. In its sample, this clonotype was seen many times. Its specificity is not known.

The source of this sequence is a woman aged 50 to 60 with Graves' ophthalmopathy. The J gene is TRBJ1-2, the V gene TRBV15; 7 bases line up with TRBD1. The sequenced material came from blood. In DNA form, the CDR3 reads TGTGCCACCAGCAGAGACGTGACAGGGTTTTCCTCCGATGGCTACACCTTC. Translation: CATSRDVTGFSSDGYTF.